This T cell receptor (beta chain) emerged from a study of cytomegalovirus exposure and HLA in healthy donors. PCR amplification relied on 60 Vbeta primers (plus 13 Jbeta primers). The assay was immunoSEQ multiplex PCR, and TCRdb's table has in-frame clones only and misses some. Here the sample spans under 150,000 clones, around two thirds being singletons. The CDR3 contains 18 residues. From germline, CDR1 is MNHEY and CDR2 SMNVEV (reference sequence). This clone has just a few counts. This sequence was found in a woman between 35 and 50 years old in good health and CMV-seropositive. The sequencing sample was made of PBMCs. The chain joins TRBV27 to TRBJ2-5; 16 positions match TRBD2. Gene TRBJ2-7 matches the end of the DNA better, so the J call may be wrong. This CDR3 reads CASSFLLGTSGRAYEQYF. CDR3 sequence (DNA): TGTGCCAGCAGTTTTTTGTTGGGGACTAGCGGGAGGGCCTACGAGCAGTACTTC.